Below, one T cell receptor beta chain is given with its context. This CDR3 comprises 14 residues. V lost 3 bases, J lost 7 bases, and 8 bases stayed unmatched. Germline V gives CDR1 GTSNPN, CDR2 SVGIG (reference sequence). The data are from a study of OX40 agonist ivuxolimab in advanced cancers. The assay was immunoSEQ multiplex PCR, and TCRdb's table has in-frame clones only and misses some. The sample contains 75,000 to 100,000 clones, around 80% of which appear only once. The material was CD4+ or CD8+ T cells sorted from blood, obtained in a trial of the OX40 agonist ivuxolimab. The sequence was collected from an adult with an advanced solid tumor such as melanoma, head and neck, liver or kidney cancer. J is TRBJ2-1 and V is TRBV30; 8 bases align to TRBD2. In DNA, the CDR3 is TGTGCCTGGAGAGGACTAGCAGCGAGGAATGAGCAGTTCTTC. Its protein is CAWRGLAARNEQFF. Filled out from reference TRBV30 and TRBJ2-1, the complete variable domain reads SQTIHQWPATLVQPVGSPLSLECTVEGTSNPNLYWYRQAAGRGLQLLFYSVGIGQISSEVPQNLSASRPQDRQFILSSKKLLLSDSGFYLCAWRGLAARNEQFFGPGTRLTVL.